These 3 T cell receptor beta chains were sequenced from one sample in a study of response to subunit inactivated influenza vaccine. A single record per CDR3 protein comes from TCRdb applying MiXCR to the RT-PCR reads. In the table there are 500,000 to 700,000 distinct CDR3 sequences, approximately 20% of which are singletons. These data also featured in a second study, about T cells expressing NK-cell markers. As reported in that work: Scientists made TCR beta cDNA using 5'RACE template switching with UMIs.

Sequences were derived from CD4+ T cells sorted from PBMCs, sampled roughly 12 days after vaccination. All receptors derive from a man aged 45-60 years who received an inactivated influenza vaccine.

The sample holds a few counts of this clonotype. The CDR3 reads CASSAGSVYGYTF. DNA for the CDR3: TGTGCCAGCAGCGCCGGTTCGGTTTATGGCTACACCTTC. V is TRBV11-2 and J is TRBJ1-2, with D uncertain. The germline CDR1 and CDR2 sequences are SGHAT and FQNNGV. This CDR3 is 13 amino acids long. Trimming removed 5 bases at V and 5 bases at J, with 12 bases between.

V gene TRBV4-3 combines with J gene TRBJ1-2; D unresolved. From germline, CDR1 is LGHNA and CDR2 YSLEER. CDR3 length equals 14 residues. V was clipped by 0 bases and J by 4 bases, with 9 bases between them. The CDR3 reads CASSQERFSYGYTF. The CDR3 region has the DNA TGCGCCAGCAGCCAAGAACGGTTTAGCTATGGCTACACCTTC.

The J gene is TRBJ1-2, the V gene TRBV29-1; D might be TRBD1 (6 bases). Trimming cost V 6 bases and J 0 bases, with 14 bases left between them. CDR1 and CDR2 (germline): SQVTM, ANQGSEA. The CDR3 is 14 residues long. The CDR3 loop reads CSVGAIEANYGYTF. CDR3 DNA sequence: TGCAGCGTGGGGGCCATAGAAGCTAACTATGGCTACACCTTC. Looking up the rest from reference TRBV29-1 and TRBJ1-2 gives the full variable domain: SAVISQKPSRDICQRGTSLTIQCQVDSQVTMMFWYRQQPGQSLTLIATANQGSEATYESGFVIDKFPISRPNLTFSTLTVSNMSPEDSSIYLCSVGAIEANYGYTFGSGTRLTVV.